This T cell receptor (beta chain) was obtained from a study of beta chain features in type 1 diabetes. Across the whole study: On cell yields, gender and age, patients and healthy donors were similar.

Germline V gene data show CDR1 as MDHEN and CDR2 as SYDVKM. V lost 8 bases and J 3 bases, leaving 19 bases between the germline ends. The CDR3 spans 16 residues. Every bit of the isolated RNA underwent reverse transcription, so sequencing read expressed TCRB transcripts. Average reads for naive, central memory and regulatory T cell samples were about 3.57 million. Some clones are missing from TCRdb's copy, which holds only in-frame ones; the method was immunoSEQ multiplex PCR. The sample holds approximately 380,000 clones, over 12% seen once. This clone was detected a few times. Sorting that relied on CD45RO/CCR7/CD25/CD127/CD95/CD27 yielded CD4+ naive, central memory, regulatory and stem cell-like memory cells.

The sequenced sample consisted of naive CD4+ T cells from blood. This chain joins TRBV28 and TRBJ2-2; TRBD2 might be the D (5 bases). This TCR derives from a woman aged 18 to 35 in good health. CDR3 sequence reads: CASSPRWRTDTGELFF. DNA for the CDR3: TGTGCCAGCTCCCCCCGGTGGAGGACTGACACCGGGGAGCTGTTTTTT.